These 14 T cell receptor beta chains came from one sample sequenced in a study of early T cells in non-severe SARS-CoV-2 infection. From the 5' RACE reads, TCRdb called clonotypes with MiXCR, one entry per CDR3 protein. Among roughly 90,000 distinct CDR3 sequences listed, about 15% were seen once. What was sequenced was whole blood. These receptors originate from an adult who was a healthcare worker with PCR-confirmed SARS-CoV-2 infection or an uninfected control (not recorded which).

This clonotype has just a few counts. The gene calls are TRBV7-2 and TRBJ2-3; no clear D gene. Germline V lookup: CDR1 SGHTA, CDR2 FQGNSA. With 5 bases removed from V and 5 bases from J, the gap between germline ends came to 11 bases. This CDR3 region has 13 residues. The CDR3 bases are TGTGCCAGCAGCCTACCCAAAATAGATACGCAGTATTTT. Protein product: CASSLPKIDTQYF.

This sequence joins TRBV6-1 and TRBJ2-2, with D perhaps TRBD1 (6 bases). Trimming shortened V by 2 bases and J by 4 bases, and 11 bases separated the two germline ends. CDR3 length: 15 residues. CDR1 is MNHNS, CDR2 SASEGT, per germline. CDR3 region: CASSERGLGTGELFF. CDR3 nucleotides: TGTGCCAGCAGTGAAAGGGGGTTGGGCACCGGGGAGCTGTTTTTT.

CDR3 sequence reads: CASRGQGVTEAFF. The CDR3 DNA follows: TGTGCCAGCAGGGGACAGGGTGTCACTGAAGCTTTCTTT. This chain uses TRBV6-6 with TRBJ1-1, with 9 positions matching TRBD1. Trimming took 6 bases from V and 4 from J; bases not matched to a gene: 3. Germline CDR1 is MNHNY and CDR2 is SVGAGI (reference sequence). The CDR3 has 13 amino acids.

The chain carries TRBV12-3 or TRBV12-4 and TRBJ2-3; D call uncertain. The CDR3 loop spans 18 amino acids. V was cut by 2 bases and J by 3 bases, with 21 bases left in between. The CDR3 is CASSLNALRIVGTDTQYF. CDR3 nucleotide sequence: TGTGCCAGCAGTTTAAACGCACTCCGGATAGTAGGGACAGATACGCAGTATTTT.

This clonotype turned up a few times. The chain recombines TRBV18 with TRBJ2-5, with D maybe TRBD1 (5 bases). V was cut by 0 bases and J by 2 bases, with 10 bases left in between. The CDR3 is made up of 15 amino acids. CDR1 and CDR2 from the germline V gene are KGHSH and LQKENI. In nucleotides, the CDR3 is TGTGCCAGCTCACCACCGGGGCAGCCTCAAGAGACCCAGTACTTC. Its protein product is CASSPPGQPQETQYF.

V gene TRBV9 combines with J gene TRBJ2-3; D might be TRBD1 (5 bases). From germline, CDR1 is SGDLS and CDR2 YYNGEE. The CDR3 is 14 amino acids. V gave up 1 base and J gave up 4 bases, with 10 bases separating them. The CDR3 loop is CASSVQGGADTQYF. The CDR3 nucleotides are TGTGCCAGCAGCGTACAGGGTGGAGCAGATACGCAGTATTTT.

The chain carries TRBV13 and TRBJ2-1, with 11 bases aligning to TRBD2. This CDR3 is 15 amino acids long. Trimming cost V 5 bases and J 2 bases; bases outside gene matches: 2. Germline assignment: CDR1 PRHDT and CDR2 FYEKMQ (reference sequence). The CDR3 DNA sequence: TGTGCCAGCAGCACTAGCGGGGGCCCCTACAATGAGCAGTTCTTC. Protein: CASSTSGGPYNEQFF.

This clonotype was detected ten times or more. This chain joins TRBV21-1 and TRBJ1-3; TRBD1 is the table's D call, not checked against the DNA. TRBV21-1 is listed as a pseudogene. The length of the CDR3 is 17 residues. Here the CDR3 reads CASSKSFRGATGNTIYF. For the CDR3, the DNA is TGTGCCAGCAGCAAATCCTTTCGGGGGGCCACGGGAAACACCATATATTTT.

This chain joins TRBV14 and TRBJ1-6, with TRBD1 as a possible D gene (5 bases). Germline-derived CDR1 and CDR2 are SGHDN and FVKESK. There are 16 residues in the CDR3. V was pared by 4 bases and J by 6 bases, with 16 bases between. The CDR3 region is CASSLVGGDPNSPLHF. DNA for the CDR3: TGTGCCAGCAGCCTGGTCGGGGGGGACCCTAATTCACCCCTCCACTTT.

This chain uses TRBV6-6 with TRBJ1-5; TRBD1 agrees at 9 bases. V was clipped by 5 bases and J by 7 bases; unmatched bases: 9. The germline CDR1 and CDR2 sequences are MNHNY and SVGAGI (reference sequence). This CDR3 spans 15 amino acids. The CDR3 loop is CASSGGTGLGQPQHF. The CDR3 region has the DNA TGTGCCAGCAGTGGCGGGACAGGGTTGGGGCAGCCCCAGCATTTT.

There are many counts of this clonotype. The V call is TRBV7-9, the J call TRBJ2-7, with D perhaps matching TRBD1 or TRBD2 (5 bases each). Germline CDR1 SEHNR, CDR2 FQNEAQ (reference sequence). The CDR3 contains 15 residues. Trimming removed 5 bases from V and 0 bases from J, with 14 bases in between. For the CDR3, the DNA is TGTGCCAGCAGCCTCTCCCCGGGGCCCTCCTACGAGCAGTACGTC. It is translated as CASSLSPGPSYEQYV.

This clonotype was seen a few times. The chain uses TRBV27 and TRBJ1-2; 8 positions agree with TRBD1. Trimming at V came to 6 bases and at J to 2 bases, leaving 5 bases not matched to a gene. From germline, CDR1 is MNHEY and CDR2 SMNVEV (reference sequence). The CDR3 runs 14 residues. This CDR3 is CASRGQATNYGYTF. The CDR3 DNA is TGTGCCAGCAGGGGACAGGCTACGAACTATGGCTACACCTTC.

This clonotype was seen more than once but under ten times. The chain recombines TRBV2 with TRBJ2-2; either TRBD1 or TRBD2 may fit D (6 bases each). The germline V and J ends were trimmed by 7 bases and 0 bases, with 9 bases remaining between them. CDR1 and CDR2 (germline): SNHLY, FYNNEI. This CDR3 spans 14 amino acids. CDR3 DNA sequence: TGTGCCAGCAAGGGGGGTTCGAACACCGGGGAGCTGTTTTTT. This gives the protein CASKGGSNTGELFF. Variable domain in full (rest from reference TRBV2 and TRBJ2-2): EPEVTQTPSHQVTQMGQEVILRCVPISNHLYFYWYRQILGQKVEFLVSFYNNEISEKSEIFDDQFSVERPDGSNFTLKIRSTKLEDSAMYFCASKGGSNTGELFFGEGSRLTVL.

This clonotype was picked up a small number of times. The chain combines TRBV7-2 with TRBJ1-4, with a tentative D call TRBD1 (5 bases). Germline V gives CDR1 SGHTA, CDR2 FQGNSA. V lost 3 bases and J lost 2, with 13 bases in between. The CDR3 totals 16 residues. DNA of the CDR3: TGTGCCAGCAGCTTTGGGGCCGTGGGGACTAATGAAAAACTGTTTTTT. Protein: CASSFGAVGTNEKLFF. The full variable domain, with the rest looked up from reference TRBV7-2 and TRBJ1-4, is GAGVSQSPSNKVTEKGKDVELRCDPISGHTALYWYRQSLGQGLEFLIYFQGNSAPDKSGLPSDRFSAERTGGSVSTLTIQRTQQEDSAVYLCASSFGAVGTNEKLFFGSGTQLSVL.